This TCR beta chain is drawn from a study of early T cells in non-severe SARS-CoV-2 infection. On the study more broadly: Unsorted whole blood bulk RNA was sequenced, with unpaired chains. Whole-study findings and limits: VDJdb-based annotation leaned toward anti-spike CD8 responses and missed private and CD4 specificities.

The CDR3 runs 16 residues. Germline V gene sequence: CDR1 SGHNT, CDR2 YENEEA. Tagging with unique molecular identifiers was applied to individual cDNA molecules. TCRdb processed the 5' RACE reads anew with MiXCR; each CDR3 protein has one entry. The sample shows approximately 52,000 distinct CDR3 sequences, roughly 8.2% of them seen only once. Of note for this clonotype: Its antigen is currently unknown. A read error may account for a junction end that differs from germline.

The genes are TRBV11-3 and TRBJ2-7, with D possibly being TRBD2 (6 bases). Material for sequencing was whole blood. This TCR derives from an adult who was a healthcare worker with PCR-confirmed SARS-CoV-2 infection or an uninfected control (not recorded which). CDR3 nucleotides: TGTGCCAGCAGTTTAGACAAGGGACTTACGACCTACGAGCAGTACTTC. Its translation: CASSLDKGLTTYEQYF.